The following is a T cell receptor (beta chain) sequence with its context. This clonotype showed up many times. Its target antigen remains unknown. No quality values exist for individual bases; no much larger clone is one base distant. The sample belongs to a study of identical twins (dated by TCRdb to the mid-2010s). As for the study more broadly: TCR alpha and beta repertoires from monozygotic twins, unrelated adults of various ages and cord blood were deep-sequenced to test whether fetal clonotypes persist. To rule out contamination, replicate twin experiments were performed at different times with different library preparation protocols. What the research found in general, with its limitations: Because the same donors could not be followed over many years, the conclusions relied on cross-sectional statistical analysis. Invariant T cells such as MAIT and iNKT could partly confound zero-insertion analyses, although diverse VJ usage argued against such confounding for most clonotypes. Compared with coincidental sharing between unrelated individuals, out-of-frame TCR alpha sequences shared between twins had an excess of sequences with low generation probability. Recombination models systematically underestimated out-of-frame TCR alpha sharing in monozygotic twins but agreed with sharing between unrelated individuals. Fewer insertions were carried by abundant cord blood beta clonotypes, a similar but weaker trend appeared in young adult naive repertoires, and no such trend appeared in memory repertoires. In beta out-of-frame sequences, excess twin sharing was weaker, because having fewer shared sequences lowered the signal-to-noise ratio.

Only healthy Caucasian donors were included. Three unrelated non-twin adults were also sequenced: a male aged 18 to 30, a male aged 50 to 60 and a female aged 50 to 60. Using Miltenyi CD45RO+ enrichment and human naive T-cell isolation kits, memory (CD45RO+) and naive T cells were isolated from PBMC. Libraries were constructed by 5' RACE. This sample was sequenced with an Illumina HiSeq 2000. Template switching added a universal primer binding site, and the final cDNA carried a unique molecular identifier that allowed TCR cDNA molecules to be counted accurately. First-strand cDNA for TCR alpha and beta chains was synthesized from specific primers in the conserved constant-segment region. To control for contamination, every cDNA library carried two barcodes: a SMART-Mk sample barcode plus Illumina barcodes. TruSeq adapter sequences and Illumina sample barcodes were added in two successive PCR steps. Sequencing of the TCR alpha and beta cDNA libraries was done on the Illumina HiSeq platform using custom primers. In the authors' own workflow: Unique molecular identifiers were extracted from raw reads with MiGEC, and CDR3 positions were determined with MiXCR. Recombination models were inferred per individual with the repgenHMM and IGoR tools using an EM algorithm. The tcR package in R was used for shared clonotype analysis, with sharing normalized by the product of cloneset sizes. Out-of-frame nonproductive sequences were analyzed to study raw recombination free of thymic and clonal selection effects. TCRdb reprocessed the public reads (quality trimming at Q25 with fastp, clone calling with MiXCR) and kept in-frame beta chains. Entries are consolidated by CDR3 protein sequence, retaining the most common genes and DNA. None of the V and J calls come from the authors' own analysis; TCRdb made them. The table for this sample lists hundreds of thousands of distinct CDR3 sequences; 5.5% to 6.5% of them were counted only once. The ten largest account for under 2% of the sample.

Sequenced sample: naive T cells sorted from blood. This specimen's cell subset or site label, per the study, means: cells isolated with a human naive T-cell isolation kit. The source of this sequence is a man aged 18 to 30 in good health.

The nucleotide sequence is TGCGCCAGCAGCCCAACATCGGGAAACATTCAGTACTTC. Its coded protein is CASSPTSGNIQYF. The chain was built from TRBV5-1 and TRBJ2-4; the D gene cannot be resolved reliably. The CDR3 measures 13 amino acids from cysteine to phenylalanine. Only CDR3 DNA remains: 39 bases, in frame from the first base. CDR1 and CDR2, looked up from the germline V gene, are SGHRS and YFSETQ. A distance of 11 bases separates the germline ends of V and J, which lose 4 bases and 6 bases respectively.